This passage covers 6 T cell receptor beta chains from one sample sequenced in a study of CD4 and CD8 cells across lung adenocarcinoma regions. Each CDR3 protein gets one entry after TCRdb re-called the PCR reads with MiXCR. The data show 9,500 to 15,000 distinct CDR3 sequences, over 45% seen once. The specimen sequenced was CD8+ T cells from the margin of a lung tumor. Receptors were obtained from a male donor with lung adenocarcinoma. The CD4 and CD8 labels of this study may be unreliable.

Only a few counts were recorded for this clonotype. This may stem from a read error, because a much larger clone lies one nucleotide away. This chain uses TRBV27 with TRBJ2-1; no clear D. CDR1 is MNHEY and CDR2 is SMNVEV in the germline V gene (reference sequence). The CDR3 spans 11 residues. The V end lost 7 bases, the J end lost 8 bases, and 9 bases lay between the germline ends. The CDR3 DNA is TGTGCCAGCAAAAGGGTCGATGAGCAGTTCTTC. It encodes CASKRVDEQFF.

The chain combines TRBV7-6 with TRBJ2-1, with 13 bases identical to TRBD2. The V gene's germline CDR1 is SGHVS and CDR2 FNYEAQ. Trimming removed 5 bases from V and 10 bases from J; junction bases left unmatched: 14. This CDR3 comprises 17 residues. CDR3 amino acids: CASSTTSGGSMSYEQFF. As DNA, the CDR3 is TGTGCCAGCAGCACGACTAGCGGGGGGTCCATGTCCTACGAGCAGTTCTTC. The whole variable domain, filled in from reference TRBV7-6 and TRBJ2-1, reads GAGVSQSPRYKVTKRGQDVALRCDPISGHVSLYWYRQALGQGPEFLTYFNYEAQQDKSGLPNDRFSAERPEGSISTLTIQRTEQRDSAMYRCASSTTSGGSMSYEQFFGPGTRLTVL.

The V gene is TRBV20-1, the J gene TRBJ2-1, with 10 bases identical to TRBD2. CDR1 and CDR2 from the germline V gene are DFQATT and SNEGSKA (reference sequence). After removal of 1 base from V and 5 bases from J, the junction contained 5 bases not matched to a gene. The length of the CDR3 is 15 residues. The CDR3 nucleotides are TGCAGTGCTAGAGCACCGACTAGCGGGCACAATGAGCAGTTCTTC. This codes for CSARAPTSGHNEQFF.

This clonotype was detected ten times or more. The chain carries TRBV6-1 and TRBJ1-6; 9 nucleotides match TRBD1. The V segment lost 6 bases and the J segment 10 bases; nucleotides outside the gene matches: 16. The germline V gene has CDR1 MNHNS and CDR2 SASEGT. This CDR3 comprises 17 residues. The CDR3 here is CASRNSLRDRVRSPLHF. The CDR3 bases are TGTGCCAGCAGGAACTCTCTCCGGGACAGGGTGCGGTCACCCCTCCACTTT.

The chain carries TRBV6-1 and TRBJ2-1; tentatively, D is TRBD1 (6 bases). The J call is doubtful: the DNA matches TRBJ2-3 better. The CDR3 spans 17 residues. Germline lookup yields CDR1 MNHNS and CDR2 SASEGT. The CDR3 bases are TGTGCCAGCAGCCAGGGGCTAGAGGCAGTTAGCTACGATGAGCAGTATTTT. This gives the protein CASSQGLEAVSYDEQYF.

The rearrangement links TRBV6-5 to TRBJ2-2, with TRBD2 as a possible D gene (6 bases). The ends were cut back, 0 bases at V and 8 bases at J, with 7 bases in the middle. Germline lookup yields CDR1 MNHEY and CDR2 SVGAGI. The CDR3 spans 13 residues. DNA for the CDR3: TGTGCCAGCAGTTACTCGGGACTTGGGGAGCTGTTTTTT. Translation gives CASSYSGLGELFF.